The 8 T cell receptor beta chains presented below share a single source sample, sequenced in a study of T cells in Graves' hyperthyroidism and ophthalmopathy. RNA transcripts provided the source from which TCR beta CDR3 regions were amplified. The TCR CDR3 was amplified in a first-round RT-PCR using the HTBI primer set. TCRdb passed the multiplex PCR reads through MiXCR, listing each CDR3 protein once. This table has fewer than 200,000 distinct CDR3 sequences, approximately 15% appearing once. Input material: blood. These TCRs come from a woman between 50 and 59 years old with Graves' hyperthyroidism.

Concerning this clonotype itself: A clone one base away is much larger, so this may be a read error. V is TRBV20-1 and J is TRBJ1-2; D is ambiguous. V was clipped by 4 bases and J by 4 bases, with 13 bases between them. Germline CDR1 and CDR2: DFQATT and SNEGSKA (reference sequence). This CDR3 contains 13 residues. The CDR3, as DNA: TGCAGTGCTATTACCACAGCTAGCTATGGCTACACCTTC. Translation: CSAITTASYGYTF.

The chain uses TRBV7-9 and TRBJ2-7; TRBD2 agrees at 8 bases. The germline gives CDR1 SEHNR, CDR2 FQNEAQ (reference sequence). This CDR3 has 14 amino acids. Trimming removed 3 bases from V and 4 bases from J; junction bases left unmatched: 5. The DNA for the CDR3 is TGTGCCAGCAGCTTCGACGGGGGGGTTTACGAGCAGTACTTC. Its protein is CASSFDGGVYEQYF.

This clonotype was detected only once. This chain connects TRBV27 to TRBJ2-7; TRBD2 matches 8 bases. From germline, CDR1 is MNHEY and CDR2 SMNVEV (reference sequence). Trimming removed 0 bases from V and 5 bases from J; junction bases left unmatched: 0. The CDR3 is 13 amino acids. Here the CDR3 reads CASSLSSGNEQYF. The CDR3 DNA follows: TGTGCCAGCAGTTTATCTAGCGGGAACGAGCAGTACTTC.

This clonotype occurred many times. J is TRBJ2-3 and V is TRBV19; TRBD2 might be the D (6 bases). The germline gives CDR1 LNHDA, CDR2 SQIVND (reference sequence). The ends were cut back, 5 bases at V and 3 bases at J, with 15 bases in the middle. The CDR3 is 15 residues long. The CDR3 sequence: CASSWDGGGTDTQYF. The CDR3 nucleotides are TGTGCCAGTAGTTGGGACGGGGGAGGAACAGATACGCAGTATTTT.

Many counts were recorded for this clonotype. In nucleotides, the CDR3 is TGTGCCATCAGTGACTCGGACAGGGGGGGGGGTCAGCCCCAGCATTTT. Its translation: CAISDSDRGGGQPQHF. This chain uses TRBV10-3 with TRBJ1-5; 10 bases fit TRBD1. The CDR3 has 16 amino acids. The germline V gene encodes CDR1 ENHRY and CDR2 SYGVKD. The J segment lost 6 bases and the V segment lost 3 bases, leaving 8 bases of the junction unmatched.

In its sample, this clonotype was seen many times. The CDR3 region is CASSDRWNTIYF. In DNA form, the CDR3 reads TGTGCCAGCAGCGACCGGTGGAACACCATATATTTT. The V and J genes are TRBV12-3 or TRBV12-4 and TRBJ1-3; D gene uncertain. The V and J ends lost 6 bases and 7 bases respectively, with 10 bases between them. The length of the CDR3 is 12 residues.

This clonotype was found many times. The rearrangement joins TRBV7-2 to TRBJ2-3; D gene unclear. This CDR3 spans 15 amino acids. Germline assignment: CDR1 SGHTA and CDR2 FQGNSA. V lost 4 bases and J 4 bases, leaving 15 bases between the germline ends. CDR3 coding DNA: TGTGCCAGCAGCTCTTACCCCGGTGGATCAGATACGCAGTATTTT. As protein: CASSSYPGGSDTQYF.

This clonotype was seen many times. The J gene is TRBJ2-5, the V gene TRBV11-2; D is unresolved. The ends were cut back, 2 bases at V and 3 bases at J, with 10 bases in the middle. The CDR3 consists of 14 residues. The V gene's germline CDR1 is SGHAT and CDR2 FQNNGV. CDR3 loop: CASSLMLGKETQYF. The CDR3 nucleotides are TGTGCCAGCAGCTTAATGTTAGGAAAAGAGACCCAGTACTTC.